The 21 T cell receptor beta chains below all came from one sample that was sequenced in a study of cytomegalovirus exposure and HLA in healthy donors. A multiplex PCR was run with 60 Vbeta primers and 13 Jbeta primers. The method was immunoSEQ multiplex PCR; TCRdb's version includes in-frame clones alone and lacks a portion of them. The table includes some 130,000 clones, around three quarters detected once. The material sequenced was PBMCs. Source of these receptors: a man aged 35-49 years in good health and CMV-seropositive.

The chain has TRBV27 and TRBJ2-7; TRBD1 matches at 9 bases. This CDR3 has 14 residues. Unmatched junction bases numbered 6, after V lost 5 bases and J lost 4 bases. Germline values: CDR1 MNHEY, CDR2 SMNVEV (reference sequence). CDR3 amino acids: CASSTGQGLYEQYF. The CDR3 coding sequence is TGTGCCAGCAGTACCGGACAGGGGTTGTACGAGCAGTACTTC.

V and J are TRBV5-1 and TRBJ2-5; 7 nucleotides match TRBD2. V was pared by 4 bases and J by 2 bases, with 8 bases of the junction left unmatched. The CDR3 is 15 residues long. Germline V gives CDR1 SGHRS, CDR2 YFSETQ. CDR3 residues: CASSIDGRGQETQYF. CDR3 in DNA: TGCGCCAGCAGCATAGACGGGCGGGGGCAAGAGACCCAGTACTTC.

This clone has a handful of counts. Germline is not matched at one junction end, which may reflect a read error. CDR3 residues: CASSPLGRALEQYF. The CDR3 bases are TGTGCCAGCAGCCCTTTGGGGAGGGCCCTCGAGCAGTACTTC. The chain employs TRBV5-1 and TRBJ2-7; TRBD2 aligns across 7 bases. Germline V gene lookup returns CDR1 SGHRS and CDR2 YFSETQ. This CDR3 region has 14 residues.

The V and J genes are TRBV25-1 and TRBJ2-7; the match to TRBD2 covers 7 bases. CDR3 length: 15 amino acids. Trimming cost V 3 bases and J 3 bases; bases outside gene matches: 8. Looked up from germline, CDR1 is MGHDK and CDR2 is SYGVNS. Here the CDR3 reads CASSDAGRGDYEQYF. CDR3 in DNA: TGTGCCAGCAGTGACGCCGGACGGGGGGACTACGAGCAGTACTTC.

The genes are TRBV19 and TRBJ1-5; 7 nucleotides agree with TRBD1. The CDR3 consists of 15 residues. CDR1 and CDR2 (germline): LNHDA, SQIVND (reference sequence). V lost 4 bases to trimming and J lost 1 base; unmatched junction nucleotides: 4. CDR3 in DNA: TGTGCCAGTAGTAGGACAGGAATAAGCAATCAGCCCCAGCATTTT. The encoded protein is CASSRTGISNQPQHF.

Remarks on this clone: Other DNA sequences from this sample encode an identical CDR3 as well. The V call is TRBV7-7, the J call TRBJ2-1; the D gene is possibly TRBD2 (6 bases). There are 16 residues in the CDR3. CDR1 is SSHAT and CDR2 is FNYEAQ in the germline V gene (reference sequence). The CDR3 DNA is TGTGCTAGCGGACTCTCGACGGATACCCCCTACAATGAGCAGTTCTTC. It translates to CASGLSTDTPYNEQFF.

J is TRBJ2-1 and V is TRBV7-8; 8 positions match TRBD2. V was pared by 5 bases and J by 9 bases, with 12 bases of the junction left unmatched. The CDR3 is 15 amino acids. CDR1 is SGHVS, CDR2 FQNEAQ, per germline. Written as DNA, the CDR3 is TGTGCCAGCAGCCCCCCGGGACTAGTAGGTCCTGAGCAGTTCTTC. Its translation: CASSPPGLVGPEQFF. Variable domain in full (rest from reference TRBV7-8 and TRBJ2-1): GAGVSQSPRYKVAKRGQDVALRCDPISGHVSLFWYQQALGQGPEFLTYFQNEAQLDKSGLPSDRFFAERPEGSVSTLKIQRTQQEDSAVYLCASSPPGLVGPEQFFGPGTRLTVL.

The V and J genes are TRBV30 and TRBJ2-3; 7 nucleotides match TRBD2. Germline V gene sequence: CDR1 GTSNPN, CDR2 SVGIG (reference sequence). The trim removed 7 bases at V and 7 bases at J, leaving 8 bases unmatched. The CDR3 totals 12 residues. CDR3 region: CASKREAYTQYF. Written as DNA, the CDR3 is TGTGCCTCAAAGCGGGAAGCCTATACGCAGTATTTT.

The chain combines TRBV10-3 with TRBJ1-2; the D is unclear. The CDR3 runs to 13 residues. Germline V lookup: CDR1 ENHRY, CDR2 SYGVKD. The V end lost 6 bases, the J end lost 8 bases, and 16 bases lay between the germline ends. The CDR3 DNA sequence: TGTGCCATCAGCCTTCCCCCGAACAGAGGCTACACCTTC. Amino acids: CAISLPPNRGYTF.

The CDR3 coding sequence is TGTGCCAGCAGTCGCCGGGACAGCGGCACAGATACGCAGTATTTT. Its protein product is CASSRRDSGTDTQYF. The chain recombines TRBV7-9 with TRBJ2-3, with 7 bases fitting TRBD1. J lost 1 base, V lost 6 bases, and 7 bases had no gene match. CDR3 length equals 15 residues. Per the germline V gene, CDR1 is SEHNR and CDR2 is FQNEAQ (reference sequence).

The rearrangement uses TRBV11-2 and TRBJ2-7, with D possibly being TRBD2 (6 bases). This CDR3 contains 16 residues. Looked up from germline, CDR1 is SGHAT and CDR2 is FQNNGV. V gave up 0 bases and J gave up 4 bases, with 16 bases separating them. The CDR3 is CASSLETGVILYEQYF. The CDR3 nucleotides are TGTGCCAGCAGCTTAGAGACGGGGGTCATATTATACGAGCAGTACTTC.

The rearrangement uses TRBV10-1 and TRBJ2-5, with 8 nucleotides matching TRBD1. Germline CDR1 reads WNHNN; CDR2 reads SYGVQD (reference sequence). The CDR3 sequence is 18 residues long. The J segment lost 1 base and the V segment lost 1 base, leaving 11 bases of the junction unmatched. CDR3 amino acids: CASSEFSPGTGVQETQYF. In DNA, the CDR3 is TGCGCCAGCAGTGAGTTCTCTCCCGGGACAGGAGTCCAAGAGACCCAGTACTTC.

The chain carries TRBV25-1 and TRBJ1-2; D is unclear. This CDR3 has 14 residues. CDR1 MGHDK and CDR2 SYGVNS come from the germline V gene. The ends were cut back, 4 bases at V and 8 bases at J, with 17 bases in the middle. The chain's CDR3 is CASSGPGSKWGYTF. CDR3 DNA: TGTGCCAGCAGTGGCCCTGGGAGTAAATGGGGCTACACCTTC.

This rearrangement joins TRBV30 to TRBJ1-5, with 12 bases that match TRBD1. CDR3 length: 13 residues. V lost 7 bases and J lost 7; bases outside the gene matches: 5. Per germline, CDR1 GTSNPN and CDR2 SVGIG (reference sequence). Here the CDR3 reads CALGQGARQPQHF. Written as DNA, the CDR3 is TGTGCCTTGGGACAGGGGGCGCGACAGCCCCAGCATTTT.

The sample holds a few counts of this clone. J is TRBJ1-1 and V is TRBV6-5, with 7 bases matching TRBD1. The CDR3 runs 14 residues. The germline CDR1 and CDR2 sequences are MNHEY and SVGAGI. Trimming took 5 bases from V and 4 from J; bases not matched to a gene: 7. Here the CDR3 DNA reads TGTGCCAGCAGTATATTCGCAGGGGGCACTGAAGCTTTCTTT. Protein product: CASSIFAGGTEAFF.

This chain connects TRBV28 to TRBJ1-3, with D possibly being TRBD1 (5 bases). Germline V gives CDR1 MDHEN, CDR2 SYDVKM. The CDR3 is made up of 13 amino acids. V was shortened by 5 bases and J by 9 bases, with 14 bases between the two germline ends. CDR3 sequence (DNA): TGTGCCAGCAGTGGGACGAGGGGAGGCACCATATATTTT. Encoded protein: CASSGTRGGTIYF.

This clone turned up a few times. The V and J genes are TRBV5-1 and TRBJ1-1; D gene ambiguous. Germline CDR1 reads SGHRS; CDR2 reads YFSETQ. The CDR3 totals 17 residues. V lost 0 bases and J lost 5, with 20 bases in between. The CDR3 reads CASSLETARRRNTEAFF. CDR3 coding DNA: TGCGCCAGCAGCTTGGAAACAGCCCGCAGGAGGAATACTGAAGCTTTCTTT. Looking up the rest from reference TRBV5-1 and TRBJ1-1 gives the full variable domain: KAGVTQTPRYLIKTRGQQVTLSCSPISGHRSVSWYQQTPGQGLQFLFEYFSETQRNKGNFPGRFSGRQFSNSRSEMNVSTLELGDSALYLCASSLETARRRNTEAFFGQGTRLTVV.

The chain employs TRBV30 and TRBJ2-5; D gene uncertain. The last part of the DNA fits TRBJ2-7 better; the J call may be wrong. Germline V gene lookup returns CDR1 GTSNPN and CDR2 SVGIG (reference sequence). The CDR3 covers 11 residues. The CDR3 DNA follows: TGTGCCTGGACCAGGCGCAACGAGCAGTACTTC. This gives the protein CAWTRRNEQYF.

The chain combines TRBV19 with TRBJ2-5, with TRBD2 matching over 7 bases. After removal of 4 bases from V and 4 bases from J, the junction contained 12 bases not matched to a gene. CDR1 is LNHDA, CDR2 SQIVND, per germline (reference sequence). This CDR3 is built from 16 residues. CDR3 sequence: CASSKGAGGFLETQYF. The CDR3, as DNA: TGTGCCAGTAGTAAAGGGGCCGGGGGGTTCCTAGAGACCCAGTACTTC.

CDR3 sequence (DNA): TGTGCCAGCAGTGACTCAATCGGTTCACCCCTCCACTTT. Translated: CASSDSIGSPLHF. V is TRBV6-4 and J is TRBJ1-6; no clear D gene. The CDR3 totals 13 residues. Germline CDR1 is MRHNA and CDR2 is SNTAGT. V was pared by 0 bases and J by 9 bases, with 6 bases between.

This clone was picked up a small number of times. The rearrangement joins TRBV7-9 to TRBJ2-3; D uncertain. The germline V gene encodes CDR1 SEHNR and CDR2 FQNEAQ (reference sequence). This CDR3 has 11 residues. With 4 bases removed from V and 3 bases from J, the gap between germline ends came to 2 bases. The CDR3 sequence is CASSSTDTQYF. The CDR3 DNA sequence: TGTGCCAGCAGCTCGACAGATACGCAGTATTTT.